This is a list of T cell receptor beta chains from one sample in a study of identical twins. TCRdb fed the 5' RACE reads into MiXCR, producing one record per CDR3 protein. Of some 460,000 distinct CDR3 sequences listed, 12% to 15% are singletons. These records were also assigned to another study, of yellow fever vaccine responses in identical twins.

What was sequenced was CD4+ T cells sorted from blood. These receptors were obtained from a woman aged 18-29 years in good health. Each CDR3 is given with its conserved first and last residue. The D gene is left open where the match is weak. The listing skips clone size in some rows; elsewhere it reads once, few, many or a size class.

j_call | clone_size | v_call | d_call | cdr3_nt | cdr3_aa
TRBJ1-2 | NA | TRBV6-5 | TRBD1 | TGTGCCAGCAGTTACTCGGGACAGGACAACTATGGCTACACCTTC | CASSYSGQDNYGYTF
TRBJ2-3 | NA | TRBV20-1 | TRBD1 | TGCAGTGCTATTTCCGGGACAGGGGGAGGCACAGATACGCAGTATTTT | CSAISGTGGGTDTQYF
TRBJ2-3 | many | TRBV13 | NA | TGTGCCAGCAGCTTAGGGGGAAGAGGAGATACGCAGTATTTT | CASSLGGRGDTQYF
TRBJ2-7 | NA | TRBV13 | TRBD2 | TGTGCCAGCAGCTCAAAACGTTGGCTAGCGGGGGTATACGAGCAGTACTTC | CASSSKRWLAGVYEQYF
TRBJ2-2 | few | TRBV12-3/TRBV12-4 | TRBD1 | TGTGCCAGCAGTCGGGACAGCTCGAACACCGGGGAGCTGTTTTTT | CASSRDSSNTGELFF
TRBJ2-7 | few | TRBV7-8 | TRBD2 | TGTGCCAGCAGCTATAGCGGGAGGGTTCATTACGAGCAGTACTTC | CASSYSGRVHYEQYF
TRBJ2-6 | NA | TRBV7-9 | TRBD1 | TGTGCCAGCAGCCCCCAAAGAGGGGGCTGGGGGGCCAACGTCCTGACTTTC | CASSPQRGGWGANVLTF
TRBJ2-7 | NA | TRBV21-1 | NA | TGTGCCAGCAGCAAGGGGGGGTTCGCTAGCTTCTACGAGCAGTACTTC | CASSKGGFASFYEQYF
TRBJ2-1 | few | TRBV30 | NA | TGTGCCTGGGGCAGGGGCGGCGGTGAGCAGTTCTTC | CAWGRGGGEQFF
TRBJ2-7 | NA | TRBV14 | NA | TGTGCCAGCGCTACACCACCTAACTACGAGCAGTACTTC | CASATPPNYEQYF
TRBJ1-6 | few | TRBV5-1 | NA | TGCGCCAGCAGCTCGCAGGGCTCCTATAATTCACCCCTCCACTTT | CASSSQGSYNSPLHF
TRBJ2-7 | NA | TRBV18 | NA | TGTGCCAGCTCACCACCCCGACACATGACTCAGAGCTCCTACGAGCAGTACTTC | CASSPPRHMTQSSYEQYF
TRBJ2-4 | many | TRBV6-2/TRBV6-3 | NA | TGTGCCAGCAGTCCGAGGACCCCCCTTGTAATTCAGTACTTC | CASSPRTPLVIQYF
TRBJ2-3 | NA | TRBV7-2 | NA | TGTGCCAGCAGCCCCCAGTCGGGGGTTACGCAGTATTTT | CASSPQSGVTQYF